The T cell receptor beta chain under discussion was sequenced for a study of CD8+ T cells in alopecia areata. Looking at the study overall: Tofacitinib administration persisted for 6 to 18 months, succeeded by 6 months off drug.

This clone was detected only a few times. The antigen remains undetermined. Study results and caveats: While tofacitinib was given, many expanded lesional clones persisted in scalp and blood.

Sequencing used cDNA as its template, made by extracting RNA and reverse transcribing it. Only in-frame clones appear in the TCRdb table, and some are missing; sequencing was by immunoSEQ multiplex PCR. This sample has more than 150,000 clones, with about 60% found just once. V was clipped by 3 bases and J by 1 base, with 11 bases between them. The CDR3 length is 14 residues. CDR1 and CDR2 (germline): GTSNPN, SVGIG (reference sequence). Treatment here: oral pan-JAK inhibitor, 5-10 mg twice daily. Isolation of CD4+ and CD8+ T cells from PBMCs was achieved by sorting. The clonotype was recovered from a human donor with alopecia areata. This chain links TRBV30 with TRBJ2-3; no clear D. The sequenced sample was CD8+ T cells sorted from blood, obtained at week 24, from a patient treated with tofacitinib. The CDR3 protein is CAWRDFVGTDTQYF. In DNA form, the CDR3 reads TGTGCCTGGAGAGACTTCGTGGGCACAGATACGCAGTATTTT. The full variable domain, rest sourced from reference TRBV30 and TRBJ2-3, is SQTIHQWPATLVQPVGSPLSLECTVEGTSNPNLYWYRQAAGRGLQLLFYSVGIGQISSEVPQNLSASRPQDRQFILSSKKLLLSDSGFYLCAWRDFVGTDTQYFGPGTRLTVL.